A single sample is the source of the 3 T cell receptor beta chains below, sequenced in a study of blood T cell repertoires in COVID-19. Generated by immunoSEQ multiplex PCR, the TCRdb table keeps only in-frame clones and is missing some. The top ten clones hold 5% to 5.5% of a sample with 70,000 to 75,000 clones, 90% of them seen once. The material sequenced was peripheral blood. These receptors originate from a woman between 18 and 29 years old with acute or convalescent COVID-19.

The CDR3 sequence: CASSVVGGSYEQYF. DNA for the CDR3: TGTGCCAGCAGCGTAGTAGGAGGCTCCTACGAGCAGTACTTC. V is TRBV6-2 or TRBV6-3 and J is TRBJ2-7; D may be TRBD2 (5 bases). CDR3 size: 14 residues. From germline, CDR1 is MNHEY and CDR2 SVGEGT. The V and J ends lost 6 bases and 0 bases respectively, with 12 bases between them.

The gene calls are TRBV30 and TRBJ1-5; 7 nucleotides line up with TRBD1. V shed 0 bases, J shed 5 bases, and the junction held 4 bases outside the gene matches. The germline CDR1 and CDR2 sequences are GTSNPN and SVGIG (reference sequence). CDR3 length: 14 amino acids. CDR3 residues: CAWSVDREHQPQHF. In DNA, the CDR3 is TGTGCCTGGAGTGTAGACAGGGAGCATCAGCCCCAGCATTTT.

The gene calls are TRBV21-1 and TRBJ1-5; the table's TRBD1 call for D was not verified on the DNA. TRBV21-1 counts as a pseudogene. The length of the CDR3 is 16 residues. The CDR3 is CASMPPGQGLDQPQHF. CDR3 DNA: TGTGCCAGCATGCCTCCAGGACAGGGTCTGGATCAGCCCCAGCATTTT.